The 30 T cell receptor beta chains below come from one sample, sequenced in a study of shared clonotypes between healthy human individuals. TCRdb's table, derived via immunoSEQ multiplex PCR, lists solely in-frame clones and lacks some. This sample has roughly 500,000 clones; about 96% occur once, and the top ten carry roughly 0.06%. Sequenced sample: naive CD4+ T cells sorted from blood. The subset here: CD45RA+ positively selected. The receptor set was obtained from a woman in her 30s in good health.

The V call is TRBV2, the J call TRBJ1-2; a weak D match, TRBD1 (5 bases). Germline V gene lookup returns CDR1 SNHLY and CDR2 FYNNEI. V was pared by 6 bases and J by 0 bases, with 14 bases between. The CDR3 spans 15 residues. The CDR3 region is CASSELPTANYGYTF. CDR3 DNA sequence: TGTGCCAGCAGCGAATTGCCGACAGCTAACTATGGCTACACCTTC.

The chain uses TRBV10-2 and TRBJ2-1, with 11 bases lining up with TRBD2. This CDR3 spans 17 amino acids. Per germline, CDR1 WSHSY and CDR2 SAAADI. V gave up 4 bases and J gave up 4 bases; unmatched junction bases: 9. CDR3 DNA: TGCGCCAGCAGTGTGGGGACTAGCGGAGTAGGGTACAATGAGCAGTTCTTC. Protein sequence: CASSVGTSGVGYNEQFF.

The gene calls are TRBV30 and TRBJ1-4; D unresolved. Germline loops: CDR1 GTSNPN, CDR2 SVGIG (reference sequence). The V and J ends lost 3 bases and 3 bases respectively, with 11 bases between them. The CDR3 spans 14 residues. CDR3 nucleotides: TGTGCCTGGAGCCCGGGGTGGTCTAATGAAAAACTGTTTTTT. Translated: CAWSPGWSNEKLFF.

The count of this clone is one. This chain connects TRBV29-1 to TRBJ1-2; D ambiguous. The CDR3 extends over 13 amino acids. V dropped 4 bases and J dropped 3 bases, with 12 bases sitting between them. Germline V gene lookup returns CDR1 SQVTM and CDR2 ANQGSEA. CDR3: CSVAFGKDYGYTF. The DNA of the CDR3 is TGCAGCGTTGCGTTCGGGAAGGACTATGGCTACACCTTC.

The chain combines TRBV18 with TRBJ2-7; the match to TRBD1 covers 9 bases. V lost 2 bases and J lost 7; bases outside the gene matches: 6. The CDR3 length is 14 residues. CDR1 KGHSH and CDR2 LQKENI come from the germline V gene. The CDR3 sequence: CASSPGTGSAEQYF. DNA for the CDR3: TGTGCCAGCTCACCAGGGACAGGGTCGGCTGAGCAGTACTTC.

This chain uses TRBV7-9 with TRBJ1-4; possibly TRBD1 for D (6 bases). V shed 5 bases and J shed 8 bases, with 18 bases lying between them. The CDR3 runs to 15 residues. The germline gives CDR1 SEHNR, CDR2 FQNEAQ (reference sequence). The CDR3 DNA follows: TGTGCCAGCAGCAATAGGTGGGACATCGGGGAAAAACTGTTTTTT. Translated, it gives CASSNRWDIGEKLFF.

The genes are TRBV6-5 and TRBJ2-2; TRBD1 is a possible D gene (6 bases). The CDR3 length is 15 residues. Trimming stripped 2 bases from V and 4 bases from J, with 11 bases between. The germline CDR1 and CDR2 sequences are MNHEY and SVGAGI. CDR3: CASSYPQGTTGELFF. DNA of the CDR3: TGTGCCAGCAGTTACCCTCAGGGGACCACCGGGGAGCTGTTTTTT.

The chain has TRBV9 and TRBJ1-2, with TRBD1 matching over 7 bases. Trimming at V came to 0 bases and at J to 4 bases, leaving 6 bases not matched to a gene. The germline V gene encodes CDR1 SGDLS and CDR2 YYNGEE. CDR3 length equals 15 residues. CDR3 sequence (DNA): TGTGCCAGCAGCGTAGCTAGGCAGGGGGTCTATGGCTACACCTTC. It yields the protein CASSVARQGVYGYTF.

The CDR3 region has the DNA TGTGCCAGCATGCGAGCGGGAGGGCCTAACGAGCAGTACTTC. Residues: CASMRAGGPNEQYF. The V and J genes are TRBV27 and TRBJ2-7; 10 bases match TRBD2. Germline CDR1 MNHEY, CDR2 SMNVEV (reference sequence). This CDR3 comprises 14 residues. V trimming: 7 bases; J trimming: 5 bases; junction bases outside the gene matches: 8.

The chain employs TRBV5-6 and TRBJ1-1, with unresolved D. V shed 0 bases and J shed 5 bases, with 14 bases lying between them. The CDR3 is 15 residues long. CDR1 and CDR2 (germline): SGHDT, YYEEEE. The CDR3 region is CASSLVETPGTEAFF. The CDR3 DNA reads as TGTGCCAGCAGCTTGGTAGAAACCCCGGGGACTGAAGCTTTCTTT.

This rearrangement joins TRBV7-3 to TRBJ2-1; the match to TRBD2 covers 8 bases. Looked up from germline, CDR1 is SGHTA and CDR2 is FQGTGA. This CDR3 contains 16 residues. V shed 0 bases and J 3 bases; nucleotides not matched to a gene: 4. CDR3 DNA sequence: TGTGCCAGCAGCTTAACGGGGACTAGGCTCTACAATGAGCAGTTCTTC. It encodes CASSLTGTRLYNEQFF. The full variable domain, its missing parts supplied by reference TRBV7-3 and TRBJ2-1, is GAGVSQTPSNKVTEKGKYVELRCDPISGHTALYWYRQSLGQGPEFLIYFQGTGAADDSGLPNDRFFAVRPEGSVSTLKIQRTERGDSAVYLCASSLTGTRLYNEQFFGPGTRLTVL.

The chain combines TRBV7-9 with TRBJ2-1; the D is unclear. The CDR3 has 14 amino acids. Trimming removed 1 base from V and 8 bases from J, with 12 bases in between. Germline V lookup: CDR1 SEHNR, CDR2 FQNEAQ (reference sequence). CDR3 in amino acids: CASSLDSPRDEQFF. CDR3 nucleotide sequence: TGTGCCAGCAGCTTAGATTCCCCCCGGGATGAGCAGTTCTTC.

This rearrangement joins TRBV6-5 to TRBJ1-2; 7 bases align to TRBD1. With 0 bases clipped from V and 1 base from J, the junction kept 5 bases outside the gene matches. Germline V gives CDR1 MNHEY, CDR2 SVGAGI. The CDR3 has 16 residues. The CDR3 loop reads CASSYSYRGGNYGYTF. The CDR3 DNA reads TGTGCCAGCAGTTACTCGTACAGGGGTGGTAACTATGGCTACACCTTC.

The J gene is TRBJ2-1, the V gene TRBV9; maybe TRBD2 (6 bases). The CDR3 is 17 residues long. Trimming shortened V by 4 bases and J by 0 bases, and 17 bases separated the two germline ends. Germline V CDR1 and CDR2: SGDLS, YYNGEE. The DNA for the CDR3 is TGTGCCAGCAGCCCCCGTGTAGCGGATAGCTCCTACAATGAGCAGTTCTTC. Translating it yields CASSPRVADSSYNEQFF.

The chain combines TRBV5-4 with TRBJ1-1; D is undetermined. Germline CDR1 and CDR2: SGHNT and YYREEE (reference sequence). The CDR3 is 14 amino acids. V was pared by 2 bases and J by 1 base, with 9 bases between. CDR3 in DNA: TGTGCCAGCAGCTTAGGGATCTGGAACACTGAAGCTTTCTTT. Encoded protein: CASSLGIWNTEAFF.

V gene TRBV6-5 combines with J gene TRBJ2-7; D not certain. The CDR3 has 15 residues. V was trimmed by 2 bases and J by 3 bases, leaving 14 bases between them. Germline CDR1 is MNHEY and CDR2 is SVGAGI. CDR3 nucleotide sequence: TGTGCCAGCAGTTACACGGCAAGTGACGGCTACGAGCAGTACTTC. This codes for CASSYTASDGYEQYF.

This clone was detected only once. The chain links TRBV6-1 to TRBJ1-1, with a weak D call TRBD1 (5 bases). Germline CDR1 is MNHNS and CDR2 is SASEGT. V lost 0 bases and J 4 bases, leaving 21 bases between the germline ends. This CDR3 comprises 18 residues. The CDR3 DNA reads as TGTGCCAGCAGTGAAGCGCTTCTGACTCCGGGGGTAGGCACTGAAGCTTTCTTT. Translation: CASSEALLTPGVGTEAFF.

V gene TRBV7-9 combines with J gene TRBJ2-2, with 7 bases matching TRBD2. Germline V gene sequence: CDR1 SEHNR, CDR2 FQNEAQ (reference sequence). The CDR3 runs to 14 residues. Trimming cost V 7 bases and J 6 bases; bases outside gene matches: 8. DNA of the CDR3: TGTGCCAGCAAACTAGCGCCCGGCGCCGGGGAGCTGTTTTTT. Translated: CASKLAPGAGELFF.

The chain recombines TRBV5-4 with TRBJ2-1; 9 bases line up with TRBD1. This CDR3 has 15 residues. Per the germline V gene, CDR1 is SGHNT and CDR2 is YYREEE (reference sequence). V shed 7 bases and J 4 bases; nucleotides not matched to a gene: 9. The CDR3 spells CASRMAGTGYNEQFF. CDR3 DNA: TGTGCCAGCCGGATGGCCGGGACAGGGTACAATGAGCAGTTCTTC.

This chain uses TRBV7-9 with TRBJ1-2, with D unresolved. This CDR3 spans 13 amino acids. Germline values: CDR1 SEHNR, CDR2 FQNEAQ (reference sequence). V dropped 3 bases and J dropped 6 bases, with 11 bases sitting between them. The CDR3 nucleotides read TGTGCCAGCAGCTTGCCCGGGGTGGATGGCTACACCTTC. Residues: CASSLPGVDGYTF. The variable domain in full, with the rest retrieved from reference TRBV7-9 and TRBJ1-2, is DTGVSQNPRHKITKRGQNVTFRCDPISEHNRLYWYRQTLGQGPEFLTYFQNEAQLEKSRLLSDRFSAERPKGSFSTLEIQRTEQGDSAMYLCASSLPGVDGYTFGSGTRLTVV.

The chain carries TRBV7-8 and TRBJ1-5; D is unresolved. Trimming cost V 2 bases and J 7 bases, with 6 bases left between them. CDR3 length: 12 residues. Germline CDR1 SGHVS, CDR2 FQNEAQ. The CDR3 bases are TGTGCCAGCAGCTTAAAGCAGCAGCCCCAGCATTTT. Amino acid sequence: CASSLKQQPQHF. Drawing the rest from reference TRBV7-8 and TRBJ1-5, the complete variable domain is GAGVSQSPRYKVAKRGQDVALRCDPISGHVSLFWYQQALGQGPEFLTYFQNEAQLDKSGLPSDRFFAERPEGSVSTLKIQRTQQEDSAVYLCASSLKQQPQHFGDGTRLSIL.

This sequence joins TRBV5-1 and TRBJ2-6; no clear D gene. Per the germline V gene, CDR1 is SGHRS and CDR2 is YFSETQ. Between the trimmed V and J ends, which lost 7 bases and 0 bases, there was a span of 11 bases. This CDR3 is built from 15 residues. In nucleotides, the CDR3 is TGCGCCAGCCATCCGGAGCCCTCTGGGGCCAACGTCCTGACTTTC. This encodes CASHPEPSGANVLTF.

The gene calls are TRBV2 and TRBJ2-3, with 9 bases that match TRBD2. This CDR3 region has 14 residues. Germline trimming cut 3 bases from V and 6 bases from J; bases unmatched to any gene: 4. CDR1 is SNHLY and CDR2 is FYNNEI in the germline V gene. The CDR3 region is CASSDAGGWDTQYF. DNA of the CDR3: TGTGCCAGCAGTGACGCGGGAGGGTGGGATACGCAGTATTTT.

The CDR3 DNA reads as TGTGCCAGCAGGACTCAGGGGCGGGGGGAAAAACTGTTTTTT. It specifies CASRTQGRGEKLFF. This chain joins TRBV28 and TRBJ1-4, with a weak D call TRBD1 (6 bases). This CDR3 is built from 14 residues. The germline V gene encodes CDR1 MDHEN and CDR2 SYDVKM. V lost 6 bases to trimming and J lost 8 bases, with 16 bases between them.

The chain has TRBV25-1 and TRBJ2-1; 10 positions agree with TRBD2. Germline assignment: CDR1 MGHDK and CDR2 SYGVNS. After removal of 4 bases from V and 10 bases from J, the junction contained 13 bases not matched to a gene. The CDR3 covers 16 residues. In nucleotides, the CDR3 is TGTGCCAGCAGTGGTGGTAGCGGGAGGTCCGAGGGGGAGCAGTTCTTC. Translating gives CASSGGSGRSEGEQFF.

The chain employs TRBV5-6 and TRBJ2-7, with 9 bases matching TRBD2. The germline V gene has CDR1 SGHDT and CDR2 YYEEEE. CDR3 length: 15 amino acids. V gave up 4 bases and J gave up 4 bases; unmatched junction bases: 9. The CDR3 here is CASSPLASGMYEQYF. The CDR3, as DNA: TGTGCCAGCAGCCCACTGGCTAGCGGGATGTACGAGCAGTACTTC.

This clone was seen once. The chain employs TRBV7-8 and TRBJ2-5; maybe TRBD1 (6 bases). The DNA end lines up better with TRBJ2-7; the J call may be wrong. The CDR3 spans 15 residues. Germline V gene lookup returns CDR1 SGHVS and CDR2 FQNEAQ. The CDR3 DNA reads TGTGCCAGCAGCTTAGCGCAGGCACAGGGCTACGAGCAGTACTTC. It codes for CASSLAQAQGYEQYF.

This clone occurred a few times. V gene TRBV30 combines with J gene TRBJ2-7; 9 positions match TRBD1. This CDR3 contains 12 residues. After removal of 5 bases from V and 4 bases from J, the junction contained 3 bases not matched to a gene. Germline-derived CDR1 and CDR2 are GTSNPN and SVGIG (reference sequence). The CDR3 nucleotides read TGTGCCTGGGGACAGGGGCCGTACGAGCAGTACTTC. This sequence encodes CAWGQGPYEQYF.

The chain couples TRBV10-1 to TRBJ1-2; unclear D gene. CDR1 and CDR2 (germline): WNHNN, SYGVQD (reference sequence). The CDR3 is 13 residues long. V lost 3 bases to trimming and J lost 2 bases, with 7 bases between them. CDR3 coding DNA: TGCGCCAGCAGTGAACAGACGAACTATGGCTACACCTTC. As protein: CASSEQTNYGYTF.

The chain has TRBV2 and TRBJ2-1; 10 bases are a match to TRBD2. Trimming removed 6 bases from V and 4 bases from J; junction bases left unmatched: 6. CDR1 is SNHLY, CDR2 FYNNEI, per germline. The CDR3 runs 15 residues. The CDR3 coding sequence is TGTGCCAGCAGGGGGGGAGCGGGAGGGTACAATGAGCAGTTCTTC. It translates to CASRGGAGGYNEQFF.